Sequencing of this T cell receptor beta chain was carried out in a study of T cell repertoires in cytomegalovirus infection. Study as a whole: TCR beta signatures that were public indicated CMV infection and matching HLA type.

At least ten counts were recorded for this clonotype. Antigen: not known. V was cut by 3 bases and J by 1 base, with 19 bases left in between. This CDR3 is built from 17 residues. From germline, CDR1 is MNHEY and CDR2 SMNVEV (reference sequence). TCRdb called the reads again in MiXCR, with one record for every CDR3 protein. The table has about 190,000 distinct CDR3 sequences, 28% seen once; the top ten hold 30% to 35%. Study-wide results and caveats: Summed frequency of shared TCR beta families picked out CMV carriers who also had the relevant HLA. HLA-C-restricted, CMV-specific TCR beta clonotypes were dominant ex vivo.

Input material: PBMCs. This clonotype was sampled from a human donor in good health (CMV status not recorded). Some clones in this sample may be carry-over from other donors' samples. This chain uses TRBV27 with TRBJ2-7, with D possibly called TRBD1 or TRBD2 (5 bases each). Here the CDR3 reads CASSLKGRRTDSYEQYF. Written as DNA, the CDR3 is TGTGCCAGCAGTTTGAAGGGGAGAAGGACGGATTCCTACGAGCAGTACTTC.